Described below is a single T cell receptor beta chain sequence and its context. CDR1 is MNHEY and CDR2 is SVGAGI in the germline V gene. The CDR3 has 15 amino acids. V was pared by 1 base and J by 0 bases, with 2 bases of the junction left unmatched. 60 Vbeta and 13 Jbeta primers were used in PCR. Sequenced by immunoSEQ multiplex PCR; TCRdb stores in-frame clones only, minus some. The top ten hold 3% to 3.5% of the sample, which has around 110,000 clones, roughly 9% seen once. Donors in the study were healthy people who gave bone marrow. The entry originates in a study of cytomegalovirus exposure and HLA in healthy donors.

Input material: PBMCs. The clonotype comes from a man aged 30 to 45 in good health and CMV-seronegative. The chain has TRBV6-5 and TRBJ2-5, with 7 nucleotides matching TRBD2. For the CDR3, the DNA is TGTGCCAGCAGTTACTTACGGGGGGACCAAGAGACCCAGTACTTC. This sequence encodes CASSYLRGDQETQYF.